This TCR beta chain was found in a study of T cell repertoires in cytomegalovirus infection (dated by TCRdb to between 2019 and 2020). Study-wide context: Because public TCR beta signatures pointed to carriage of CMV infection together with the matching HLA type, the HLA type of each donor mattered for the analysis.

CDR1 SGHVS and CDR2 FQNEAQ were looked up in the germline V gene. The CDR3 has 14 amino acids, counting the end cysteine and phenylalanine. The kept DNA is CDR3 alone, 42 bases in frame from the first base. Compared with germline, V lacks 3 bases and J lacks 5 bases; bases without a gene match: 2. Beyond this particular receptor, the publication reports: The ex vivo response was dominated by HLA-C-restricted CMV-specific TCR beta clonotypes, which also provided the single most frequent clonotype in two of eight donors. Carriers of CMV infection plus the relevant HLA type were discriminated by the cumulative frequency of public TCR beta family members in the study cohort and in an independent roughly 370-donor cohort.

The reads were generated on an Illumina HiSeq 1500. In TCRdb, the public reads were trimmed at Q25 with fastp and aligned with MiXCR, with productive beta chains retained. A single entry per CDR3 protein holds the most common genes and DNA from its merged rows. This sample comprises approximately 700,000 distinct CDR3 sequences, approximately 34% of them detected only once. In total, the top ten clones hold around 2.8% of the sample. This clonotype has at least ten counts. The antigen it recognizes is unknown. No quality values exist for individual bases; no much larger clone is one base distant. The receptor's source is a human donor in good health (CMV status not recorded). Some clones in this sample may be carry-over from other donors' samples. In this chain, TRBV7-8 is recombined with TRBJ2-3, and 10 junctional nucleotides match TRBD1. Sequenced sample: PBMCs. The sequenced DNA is TGTGCCAGCAGCTTCGACAGGGGGCAAGATACGCAGTATTTT. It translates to CASSFDRGQDTQYF.